These 3 T cell receptor beta chains originate from one sample sequenced in a study of cytomegalovirus exposure and HLA in healthy donors. Amplification used 60 Vbeta primers and 13 Jbeta primers. Sequenced by immunoSEQ multiplex PCR; TCRdb stores in-frame clones only, minus some. Here the sample spans approximately 110,000 clones, 82% being singletons. Sequencing input: PBMCs. These receptors originate from a man aged 25-45 years in good health and CMV-seropositive.

The CDR3 sequence is CASSSREAASGYTF. CDR3 DNA: TGTGCCAGCAGCTCGCGGGAGGCAGCCTCAGGCTACACCTTC. The rearrangement joins TRBV11-3 to TRBJ1-2; no clear D gene. This CDR3 region has 14 residues. The V end lost 4 bases, the J end lost 8 bases, and 17 bases lay between the germline ends. Per the germline V gene, CDR1 is SGHNT and CDR2 is YENEEA.

This clone was seen a single time. J is TRBJ1-6 and V is TRBV4-1; D gene uncertain. Germline lookup yields CDR1 MGHRA and CDR2 YSYEKL. Deletions cut 1 base from V and 6 bases from J, with 10 bases between. CDR3 length equals 15 residues. CDR3 in DNA: TGCGCCAGCAGCCAAGTGGCTCACCCTAATTCACCCCTCCACTTT. Amino acids: CASSQVAHPNSPLHF.

About this clone itself: One junction end does not reproduce the germline sequence, and a read error may be involved. This chain uses TRBV7-9 with TRBJ1-2; possibly TRBD1 for D (5 bases). Germline CDR1 reads SEHNR; CDR2 reads FQNEAQ (reference sequence). This CDR3 has 15 residues. CDR3 protein: CSSSLGQGANYGYTF. CDR3 nucleotides: TGTTCCAGCAGCTTAGGGCAGGGTGCTAACTATGGCTACACCTTC.